This T cell receptor beta chain is from a study of cytomegalovirus exposure and HLA in healthy donors. Regarding this clone: Antigen specificity is unknown.

13 Jbeta primers and 60 Vbeta primers were used for the PCR. Here immunoSEQ multiplex PCR was the method, and the copy in TCRdb shows in-frame clones only, minus some. Among 150,000 to 200,000 clones listed, 70% to 85% were seen once. The trim removed 5 bases at V and 3 bases at J, leaving 9 bases unmatched. From germline, CDR1 is SEHNR and CDR2 FQNEAQ (reference sequence). The CDR3 length is 16 residues. Study-wide results and limits: The analysis excluded some indistinguishable V segments, including TRBV6-2 and TRBV6-3. At a 0.05 false discovery rate, a later analysis found some 18,000 TCR beta sequences to be associated with HLA alleles. In a later analysis, TCR beta V- and J-gene trimming was associated with a missense DCLRE1C variant. Cytomegalovirus-associated TCR beta chains were listed, numbering approximately 150.

This receptor was obtained from a woman aged 25 to 39 in good health and CMV-seronegative. The sequencing sample was made of PBMCs. This chain joins TRBV7-9 and TRBJ2-2; 7 bases map to TRBD2. Here the CDR3 DNA reads TGTGCCAGCAGCCCGCGGGGAGGGTTTCACACCGGGGAGCTGTTTTTT. Amino acid sequence: CASSPRGGFHTGELFF.